This T cell receptor beta chain was recorded in a study of blood T cell repertoires in COVID-19 (dated by TCRdb to between 2020 and 2021). For context, the study as a whole: Samples from collaborators originated in the United States, Italy and Spain and spanned both the acute and convalescent phases of COVID-19. The prospective study material was composed of cDNA or gDNA derived from T cells, B-cell-depleted T cells, or PBMCs. Deeply sampled blood TCRbeta repertoires from subjects exposed to, actively infected with, or recovered from COVID-19 were included in the dataset. The repertoires were released in a freely available public database meant as a resource for research on the immune response to SARS-CoV-2. The samples were drawn from two sources: the first 160 participants of the ongoing ImmuneRACE study, and 1,000 to 1,500 subjects contributed by 6 global collaborators. A de-identified subject ID, COVID-19 status, age in years and sex were almost always included in the sample metadata. HLA class I and class II types, where available, came from metadata supplied by the sample provider rather than from assay-based typing.

Whole blood was collected in K2EDTA tubes by collaborating institutions according to the institutions' own protocols. For TCRbeta analysis, collaborators shipped samples as frozen whole blood, isolated PBMCs, or DNA extracted from either of those sample types. The study at large found these results: How much clinical and demographic metadata was included differed by source and by participant, and the metadata was provided uncurated.

The immunoSEQ Assay, a bias-controlled multiplex PCR, was used to amplify TCRbeta CDR3 regions from genomic DNA. In the source study's methods: The number of nucleated cells in each sample was estimated by amplification of reference gene primers within the assay. To quantify the absolute abundance of each unique TCRbeta CDR3 rearrangement, sequence reads were collapsed and filtered. For each sample, productive Simpson clonality was calculated as the square root of Simpson's diversity index over productive rearrangements. The table comes from immuneACCESS by way of TCRdb, which keeps in-frame sequences with V and J called. Part of the clones is missing from these tables; in studies checked, under half for an unresolved V gene and the rest for unknown reasons. The V and J calls and clone size are taken from that table; D and trimming were inferred from the DNA. Within this sample are approximately 60,000 clones, with approximately 84% of them counted one time only. In total, the top ten clones hold approximately 17% of the sample.

V is cut back by 1 base and J by 6 bases, with 5 bases in the junction unmatched. CDR1 and CDR2 are drawn from the germline V gene: LGHNA, YSLEER. The CDR3, cysteine through phenylalanine, is 14 amino acids long. Only the CDR3 portion is preserved as DNA: 42 bases, with reading frame beginning at the first base. As to this clone: The antigen it recognizes is unknown. There are no base qualities to consult, and no much larger clone falls within one base.

This receptor was identified in a man aged 65 to 79 with active COVID-19. The V gene is TRBV4-3 and the J gene is TRBJ2-7; TRBD1 aligns with 8 central bases. The specimen was peripheral blood. The CDR3 in this case is CASSQGTGLSEQYF. The nucleotides are TGCGCCAGCAGCCAAGGGACAGGGCTGAGCGAGCAGTACTTC.